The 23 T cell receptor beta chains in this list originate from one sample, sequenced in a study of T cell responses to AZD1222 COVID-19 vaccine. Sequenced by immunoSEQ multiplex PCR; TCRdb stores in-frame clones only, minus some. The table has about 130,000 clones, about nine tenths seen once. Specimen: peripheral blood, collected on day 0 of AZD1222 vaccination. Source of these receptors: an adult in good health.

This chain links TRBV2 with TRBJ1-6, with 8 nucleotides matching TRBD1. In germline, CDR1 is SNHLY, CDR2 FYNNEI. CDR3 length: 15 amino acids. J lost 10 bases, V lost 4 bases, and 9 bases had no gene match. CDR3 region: CASSGNRGRESPLHF. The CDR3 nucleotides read TGTGCCAGCAGTGGAAACAGGGGGAGAGAATCACCCCTCCACTTT.

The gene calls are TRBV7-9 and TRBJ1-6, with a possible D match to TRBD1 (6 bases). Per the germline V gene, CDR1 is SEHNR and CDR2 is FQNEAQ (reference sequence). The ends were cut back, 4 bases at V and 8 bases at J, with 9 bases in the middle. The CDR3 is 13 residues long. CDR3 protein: CASSSEGDSPLHF. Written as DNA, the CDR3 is TGTGCCAGCAGCTCGGAGGGGGATTCACCCCTCCACTTT. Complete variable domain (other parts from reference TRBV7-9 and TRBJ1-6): DTGVSQNPRHKITKRGQNVTFRCDPISEHNRLYWYRQTLGQGPEFLTYFQNEAQLEKSRLLSDRFSAERPKGSFSTLEIQRTEQGDSAMYLCASSSEGDSPLHFGNGTRLTVT.

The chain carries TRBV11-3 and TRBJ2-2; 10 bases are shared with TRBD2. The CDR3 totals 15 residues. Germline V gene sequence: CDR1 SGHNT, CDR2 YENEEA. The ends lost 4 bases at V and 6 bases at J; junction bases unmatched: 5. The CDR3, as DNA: TGTGCCAGCAGCTCAAGCGGGGGGGCGGCCGGGGAGCTGTTTTTT. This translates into CASSSSGGAAGELFF. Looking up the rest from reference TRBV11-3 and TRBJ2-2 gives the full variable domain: EAGVVQSPRYKIIEKKQPVAFWCNPISGHNTLYWYLQNLGQGPELLIRYENEEAVDDSQLPKDRFSAERLKGVDSTLKIQPAELGDSAVYLCASSSSGGAAGELFFGEGSRLTVL.

As DNA, the CDR3 is TGCGCCAGCAGCTTGGGAGCTCGACAGGGAATCCCACTCAAACAAATAACCTACAATGAGCAGTTCTTC. It encodes CASSLGARQGIPLKQITYNEQFF. V is TRBV5-1 and J is TRBJ2-1, with TRBD1 matching 7 bases. V shed 0 bases and J 2 bases; nucleotides not matched to a gene: 26. Germline V CDR1 and CDR2: SGHRS, YFSETQ. The CDR3 contains 23 residues. Variable domain in full (rest from reference TRBV5-1 and TRBJ2-1): KAGVTQTPRYLIKTRGQQVTLSCSPISGHRSVSWYQQTPGQGLQFLFEYFSETQRNKGNFPGRFSGRQFSNSRSEMNVSTLELGDSALYLCASSLGARQGIPLKQITYNEQFFGPGTRLTVL.

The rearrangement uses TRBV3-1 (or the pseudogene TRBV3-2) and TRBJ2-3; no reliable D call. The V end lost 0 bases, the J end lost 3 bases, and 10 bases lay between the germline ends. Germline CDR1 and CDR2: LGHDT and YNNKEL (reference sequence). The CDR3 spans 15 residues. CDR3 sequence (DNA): TGTGCCAGCAGCCAAGATTCTCATCCGACAGATACGCAGTATTTT. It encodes CASSQDSHPTDTQYF.

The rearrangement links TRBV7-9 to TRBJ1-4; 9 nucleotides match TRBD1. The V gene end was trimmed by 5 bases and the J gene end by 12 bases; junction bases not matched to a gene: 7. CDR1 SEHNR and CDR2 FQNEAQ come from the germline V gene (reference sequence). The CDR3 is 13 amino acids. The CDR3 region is CASSDGQGTELFF. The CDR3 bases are TGTGCCAGCAGCGACGGACAGGGGACTGAACTGTTTTTT.

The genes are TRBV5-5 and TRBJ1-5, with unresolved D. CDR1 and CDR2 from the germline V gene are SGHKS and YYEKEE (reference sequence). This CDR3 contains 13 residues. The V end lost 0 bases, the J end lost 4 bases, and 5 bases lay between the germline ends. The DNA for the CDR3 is TGTGCCAGCAGCTTGGTACGGAATCAGCCCCAGCATTTT. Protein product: CASSLVRNQPQHF.

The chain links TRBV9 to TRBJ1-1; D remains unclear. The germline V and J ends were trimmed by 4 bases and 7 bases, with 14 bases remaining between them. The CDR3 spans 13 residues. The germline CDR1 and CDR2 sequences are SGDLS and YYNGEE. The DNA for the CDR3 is TGTGCCAGCAGCCTCCGGACTGGGTTTGAAGCTTTCTTT. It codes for CASSLRTGFEAFF.

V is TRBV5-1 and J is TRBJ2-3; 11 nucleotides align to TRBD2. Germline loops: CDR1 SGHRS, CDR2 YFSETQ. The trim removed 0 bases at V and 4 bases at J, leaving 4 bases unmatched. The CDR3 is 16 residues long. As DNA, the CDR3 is TGCGCCAGCAGCTTGGAGGTAGCGGGGGGGTCAGATACGCAGTATTTT. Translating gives CASSLEVAGGSDTQYF.

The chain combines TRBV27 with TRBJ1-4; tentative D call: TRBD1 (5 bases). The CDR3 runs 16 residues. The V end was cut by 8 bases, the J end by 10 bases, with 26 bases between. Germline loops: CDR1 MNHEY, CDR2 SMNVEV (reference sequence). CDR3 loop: CASRGPQGGAGGKLFF. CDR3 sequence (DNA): TGTGCCAGCCGGGGCCCACAAGGCGGAGCGGGGGGAAAACTGTTTTTT.

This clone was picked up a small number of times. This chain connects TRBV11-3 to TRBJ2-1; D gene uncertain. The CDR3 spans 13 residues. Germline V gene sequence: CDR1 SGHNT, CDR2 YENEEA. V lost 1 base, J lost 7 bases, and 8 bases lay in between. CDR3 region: CASSLGVGNEQFF. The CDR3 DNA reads TGTGCCAGCAGCTTAGGGGTCGGGAATGAGCAGTTCTTC. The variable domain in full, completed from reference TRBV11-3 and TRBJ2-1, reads EAGVVQSPRYKIIEKKQPVAFWCNPISGHNTLYWYLQNLGQGPELLIRYENEEAVDDSQLPKDRFSAERLKGVDSTLKIQPAELGDSAVYLCASSLGVGNEQFFGPGTRLTVL.

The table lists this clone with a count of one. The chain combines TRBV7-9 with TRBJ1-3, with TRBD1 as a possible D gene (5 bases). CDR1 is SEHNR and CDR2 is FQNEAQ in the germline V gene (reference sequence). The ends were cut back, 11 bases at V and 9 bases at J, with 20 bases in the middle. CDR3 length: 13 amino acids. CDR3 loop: CASRDRELSTIYF. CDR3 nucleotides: TGTGCCTCACGGGACCGAGAGCTTAGCACCATATATTTT. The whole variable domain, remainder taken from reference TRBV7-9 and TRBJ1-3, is DTGVSQNPRHKITKRGQNVTFRCDPISEHNRLYWYRQTLGQGPEFLTYFQNEAQLEKSRLLSDRFSAERPKGSFSTLEIQRTEQGDSAMYLCASRDRELSTIYFGEGSWLTVV.

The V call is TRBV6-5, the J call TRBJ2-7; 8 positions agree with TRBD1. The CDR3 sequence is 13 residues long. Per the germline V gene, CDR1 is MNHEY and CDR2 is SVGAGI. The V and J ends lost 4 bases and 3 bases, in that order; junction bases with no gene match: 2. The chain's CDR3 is CASSSDRGYEQYF. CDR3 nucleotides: TGTGCCAGCAGTTCAGACAGGGGCTACGAGCAGTACTTC.

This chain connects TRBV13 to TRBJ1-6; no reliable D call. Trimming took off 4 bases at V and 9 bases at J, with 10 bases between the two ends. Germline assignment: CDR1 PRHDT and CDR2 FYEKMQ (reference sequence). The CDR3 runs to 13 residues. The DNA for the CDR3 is TGTGCCAGCAGCTCCTCGGTGATTTCACCCCTCCACTTT. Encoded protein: CASSSSVISPLHF.

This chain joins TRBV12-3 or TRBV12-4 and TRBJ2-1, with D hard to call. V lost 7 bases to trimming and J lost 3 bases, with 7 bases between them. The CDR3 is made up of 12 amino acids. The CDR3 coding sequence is TGTGCCAGCACCCAGGACTACAATGAGCAGTTCTTC. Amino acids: CASTQDYNEQFF.

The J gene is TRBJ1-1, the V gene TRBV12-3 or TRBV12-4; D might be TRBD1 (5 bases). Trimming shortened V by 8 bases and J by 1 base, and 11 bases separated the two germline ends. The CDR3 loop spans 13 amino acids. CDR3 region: CASEKQANTEAFF. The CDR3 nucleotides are TGTGCCAGCGAGAAACAGGCGAACACTGAAGCTTTCTTT.

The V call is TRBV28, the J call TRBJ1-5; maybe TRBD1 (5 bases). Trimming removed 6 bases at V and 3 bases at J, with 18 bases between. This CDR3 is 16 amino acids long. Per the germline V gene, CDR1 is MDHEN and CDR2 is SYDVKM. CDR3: CASRPPGGSHNQPQHF. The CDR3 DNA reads TGTGCCAGCAGACCTCCCGGGGGGTCCCACAATCAGCCCCAGCATTTT.

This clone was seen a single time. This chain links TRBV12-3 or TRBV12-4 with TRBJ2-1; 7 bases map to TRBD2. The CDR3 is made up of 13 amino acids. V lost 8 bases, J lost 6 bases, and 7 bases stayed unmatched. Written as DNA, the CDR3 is TGTGCCAGCTCTCCGGGACTATCCAATGAGCAGTTCTTC. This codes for CASSPGLSNEQFF.

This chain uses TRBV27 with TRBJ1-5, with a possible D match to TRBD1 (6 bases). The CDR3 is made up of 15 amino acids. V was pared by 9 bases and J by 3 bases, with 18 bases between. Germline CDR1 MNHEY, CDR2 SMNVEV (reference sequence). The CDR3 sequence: CASGGAAPLNQPQHF. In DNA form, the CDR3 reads TGTGCCAGTGGGGGGGCGGCCCCTCTCAATCAGCCCCAGCATTTT.

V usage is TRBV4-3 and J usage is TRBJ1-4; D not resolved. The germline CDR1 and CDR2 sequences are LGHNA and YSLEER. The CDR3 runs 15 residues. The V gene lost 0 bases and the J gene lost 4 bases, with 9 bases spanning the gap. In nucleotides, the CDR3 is TGCGCCAGCAGCCAAGACGCCCGGTATAATGAAAAACTGTTTTTT. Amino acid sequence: CASSQDARYNEKLFF.

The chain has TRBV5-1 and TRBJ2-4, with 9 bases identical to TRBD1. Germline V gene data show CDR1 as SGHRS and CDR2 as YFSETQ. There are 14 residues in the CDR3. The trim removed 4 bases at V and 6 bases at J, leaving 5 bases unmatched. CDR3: CASSPGQGLNIQYF. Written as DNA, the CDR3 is TGCGCCAGCAGCCCCGGACAGGGGTTAAACATTCAGTACTTC.

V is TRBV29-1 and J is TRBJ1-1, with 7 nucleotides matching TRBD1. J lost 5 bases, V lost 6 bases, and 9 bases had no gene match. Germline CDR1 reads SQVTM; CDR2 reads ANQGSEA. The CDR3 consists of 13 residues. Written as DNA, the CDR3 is TGCAGCGTAAGTACAGGGGCAGGAACTGAAGCTTTCTTT. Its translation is CSVSTGAGTEAFF.

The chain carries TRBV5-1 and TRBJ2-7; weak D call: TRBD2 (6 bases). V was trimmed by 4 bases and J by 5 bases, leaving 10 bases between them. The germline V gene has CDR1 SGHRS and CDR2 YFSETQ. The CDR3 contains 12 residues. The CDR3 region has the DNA TGCGCCAGCAGCCAGGACTATCACGAGCAGTACTTC. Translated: CASSQDYHEQYF.